The clone carrying this T cell receptor beta chain was counted only a few times. Method: immunoSEQ multiplex PCR; TCRdb's copy keeps in-frame clones and lacks some. This sample has 20,000 to 30,000 clones; roughly 62% occur once, and the top ten carry 9% to 15%. These data originate in a study of T cells in narcolepsy. Germline CDR1 and CDR2: MNHNS and SASEGT. CDR3 length: 15 residues. V shed 2 bases and J 7 bases; nucleotides not matched to a gene: 3. The source is a human donor in good health. Sample: memory (CD45RA-) CD4+ T cells from blood. The rearrangement links TRBV6-1 to TRBJ1-6; the match to TRBD1 covers 9 bases. Here the CDR3 reads CASSESGQGNSPLHF. CDR3 coding DNA: TGTGCCAGCAGTGAATCAGGACAGGGGAATTCACCCCTCCACTTT.